The TCR beta chain described here comes from a study of CD4 T cells in relation to SARS-CoV-2 and coronaviruses. At the level of the study: Crossreactive spike epitopes shared across donors were mapped to their HLA restriction.

Assay: immunoSEQ multiplex PCR; the TCRdb copy retains only in-frame clones and omits some. The data show roughly 57,000 clones, just over 85% seen once. Before the COVID-19 pandemic, during about 2011-2019, CD4+ T cells were taken from unexposed donors. The CDR3 runs to 16 residues. After removal of 5 bases from V and 2 bases from J, the junction contained 5 bases not matched to a gene. Germline V CDR1 and CDR2: LNHDA, SQIVND (reference sequence). The chain links TRBV19 to TRBJ1-5; TRBD1 matches 11 bases. The receptor was isolated from a human donor in good health. Sequencing was done on a sample of memory CD4+ T cells from PBMCs. CDR3: CASSSRDRGGNQPQHF. The CDR3 DNA is TGTGCCAGTAGTTCCCGGGACAGGGGGGGCAATCAGCCCCAGCATTTT.